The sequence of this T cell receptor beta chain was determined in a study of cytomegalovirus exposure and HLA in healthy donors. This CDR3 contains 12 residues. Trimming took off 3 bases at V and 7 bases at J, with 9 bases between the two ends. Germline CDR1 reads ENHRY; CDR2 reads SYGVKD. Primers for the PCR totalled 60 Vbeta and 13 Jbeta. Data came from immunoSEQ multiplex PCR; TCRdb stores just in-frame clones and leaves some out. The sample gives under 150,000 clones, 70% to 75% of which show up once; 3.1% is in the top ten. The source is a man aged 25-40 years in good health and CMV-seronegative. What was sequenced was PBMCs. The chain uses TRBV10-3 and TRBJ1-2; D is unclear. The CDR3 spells CAISENEGGYTF. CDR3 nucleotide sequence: TGTGCCATCAGTGAAAACGAGGGTGGCTACACCTTC.